Following are 18 T cell receptor beta chains from one sample sequenced in a study of blood T cell repertoires in COVID-19. TCRdb's table, derived via immunoSEQ multiplex PCR, lists solely in-frame clones and lacks some. The sample has under 300,000 clones; roughly 91% are singletons. The sample taken for sequencing was PBMCs or T cells enriched from blood (not recorded which). All receptors derive from a woman aged 60-75 years who had recovered from COVID-19.

The chain employs TRBV7-9 and TRBJ2-3; D may be TRBD2 (7 bases). The length of the CDR3 is 16 residues. V was pared by 1 base and J by 2 bases, with 13 bases between. In germline, CDR1 is SEHNR, CDR2 FQNEAQ (reference sequence). Here the CDR3 DNA reads TGTGCCAGCAGCTTAGTACGCGGGGGCCTCACAGATACGCAGTATTTT. Amino acid sequence: CASSLVRGGLTDTQYF.

J is TRBJ1-5 and V is TRBV3-1 (or the pseudogene TRBV3-2); D gene ambiguous. The CDR3 is made up of 12 amino acids. V lost 3 bases to trimming and J lost 7 bases, with 7 bases between them. Per germline, CDR1 LGHDT and CDR2 YNNKEL (reference sequence). The CDR3 loop reads CASSHPGQPQHF. CDR3 DNA sequence: TGTGCCAGCAGCCATCCAGGCCAGCCCCAGCATTTT.

This rearrangement joins TRBV28 to TRBJ2-1, with a weak D call TRBD1 (6 bases). CDR1 MDHEN and CDR2 SYDVKM come from the germline V gene. Trimming stripped 4 bases from V and 5 bases from J, with 18 bases between. CDR3 length: 16 amino acids. CDR3 DNA sequence: TGTGCCAGCAGTTCATCTGGAGACAGGACCGACAATGAGCAGTTCTTC. Protein sequence: CASSSSGDRTDNEQFF.

The genes are TRBV6-5 and TRBJ1-3; D not certain. V was trimmed by 6 bases and J by 4 bases, leaving 10 bases between them. Germline CDR1 and CDR2: MNHEY and SVGAGI. The CDR3 runs 13 residues. As DNA, the CDR3 is TGTGCCAGCAGCCCCGGCGGAGGAAACACCATATATTTT. Protein sequence: CASSPGGGNTIYF.

The chain combines TRBV5-1 with TRBJ1-1; D is possibly TRBD1 (5 bases). V was trimmed by 1 base and J by 6 bases, leaving 13 bases between them. This CDR3 is 14 amino acids long. The germline V gene encodes CDR1 SGHRS and CDR2 YFSETQ. The CDR3 protein is CASSLRSGFSEAFF. Written as DNA, the CDR3 is TGCGCCAGCAGCTTGAGGTCAGGGTTTTCTGAAGCTTTCTTT.

DNA of the CDR3: TGTGCCAGCAGTTCCCCCCGGAGCGGGGGCACAGATACGCAGTATTTT. This translates into CASSSPRSGGTDTQYF. The J gene is TRBJ2-3, the V gene TRBV28; 7 bases agree with TRBD2. The CDR3 consists of 16 residues. CDR1 and CDR2 (germline): MDHEN, SYDVKM. After removal of 4 bases from V and 1 base from J, the junction contained 8 bases not matched to a gene.

The J gene is TRBJ2-7, the V gene TRBV7-3; 8 nucleotides line up with TRBD1. This CDR3 contains 13 residues. The germline gives CDR1 SGHTA, CDR2 FQGTGA. V shed 5 bases and J 5 bases; nucleotides not matched to a gene: 5. CDR3 sequence (DNA): TGTGCCAGCAGCCCGGACAGGGACCACGAGCAGTACTTC. Its protein product is CASSPDRDHEQYF.

The V call is TRBV28, the J call TRBJ1-6; 9 bases align to TRBD1. The germline CDR1 and CDR2 sequences are MDHEN and SYDVKM. This CDR3 has 15 residues. V trimming: 7 bases; J trimming: 9 bases; junction bases outside the gene matches: 10. The DNA of the CDR3 is TGTGCCAGCAATGTCCCGGGACAGGGTTTTTCACCCCTCCACTTT. Its translation is CASNVPGQGFSPLHF.

This chain joins TRBV19 and TRBJ2-7, with TRBD1 matching over 9 bases. The CDR3 loop spans 16 amino acids. CDR1 and CDR2 (germline): LNHDA, SQIVND (reference sequence). The V segment lost 6 bases and the J segment 6 bases; nucleotides outside the gene matches: 15. CDR3: CASRLGQGPLSGEQYF. The CDR3 DNA sequence: TGTGCCAGTAGATTGGGACAGGGTCCGCTGTCGGGCGAGCAGTACTTC. Together with reference TRBV19 and TRBJ2-7, the CDR3 gives the full variable domain: DGGITQSPKYLFRKEGQNVTLSCEQNLNHDAMYWYRQDPGQGLRLIYYSQIVNDFQKGDIAEGYSVSREKKESFPLTVTSAQKNPTAFYLCASRLGQGPLSGEQYFGPGTRLTVT.

The chain couples TRBV11-2 to TRBJ2-3; TRBD2 matches 7 bases. The CDR3 consists of 15 residues. The germline gives CDR1 SGHAT, CDR2 FQNNGV. Unmatched junction bases numbered 5, after V lost 5 bases and J lost 0 bases. Here the CDR3 DNA reads TGTGCCAGCAGCCCTAGCGGTTCTAGCACAGATACGCAGTATTTT. Translation gives CASSPSGSSTDTQYF.

The V and J genes are TRBV7-2 and TRBJ1-5; 7 nucleotides match TRBD1. From germline, CDR1 is SGHTA and CDR2 FQGNSA. This CDR3 is built from 15 residues. V gave up 4 bases and J gave up 7 bases; unmatched junction bases: 10. The CDR3 DNA follows: TGTGCCAGCAGCTCGCAAGGCAGGGGGGACCAGCCCCAGCATTTT. This gives the protein CASSSQGRGDQPQHF.

The chain couples TRBV19 to TRBJ2-7, with a possible D match to TRBD2 (6 bases). The CDR3 extends over 15 amino acids. The germline V and J ends were trimmed by 0 bases and 5 bases, with 14 bases remaining between them. The germline V gene has CDR1 LNHDA and CDR2 SQIVND (reference sequence). The chain's CDR3 is CASSIDRPGVNEQYF. Here the CDR3 DNA reads TGTGCCAGTAGTATAGATCGGCCGGGGGTCAACGAGCAGTACTTC.

This clone appeared a single time. The rearrangement joins TRBV19 to TRBJ2-2; the D is unclear. Germline V gives CDR1 LNHDA, CDR2 SQIVND (reference sequence). V lost 1 base and J 4 bases, leaving 7 bases between the germline ends. This CDR3 spans 14 amino acids. This CDR3 is CASSIVRGTGELFF. The CDR3 bases are TGTGCCAGTAGTATAGTCCGAGGCACCGGGGAGCTGTTTTTT.

This chain connects TRBV11-3 to TRBJ2-7; TRBD1 matches 11 bases. CDR1 and CDR2 from the germline V gene are SGHNT and YENEEA. J lost 6 bases, V lost 4 bases, and 8 bases had no gene match. The CDR3 has 15 amino acids. DNA for the CDR3: TGTGCCAGCAGCTCCACCGGGACAGGGGGAACCGAGCAGTACTTC. Translation: CASSSTGTGGTEQYF.

The rearrangement links TRBV28 to TRBJ1-5; D might be TRBD1 (6 bases). Germline V CDR1 and CDR2: MDHEN, SYDVKM. The V and J ends lost 5 bases and 1 base respectively, with 12 bases between them. This CDR3 is 15 amino acids long. The CDR3: CASSRETGSNQPQHF. The CDR3 region has the DNA TGTGCCAGCAGTAGAGAAACAGGGAGCAATCAGCCCCAGCATTTT.

The chain uses TRBV7-2 and TRBJ2-3, with TRBD2 identical over 9 bases. The ends lost 5 bases at V and 6 bases at J; junction bases unmatched: 6. Germline loops: CDR1 SGHTA, CDR2 FQGNSA. The CDR3 covers 14 residues. CDR3 sequence (DNA): TGTGCCAGCAGCATTAGCGGGGGCTGGGATACGCAGTATTTT. It encodes CASSISGGWDTQYF.

The genes are TRBV29-1 and TRBJ2-5; TRBD2 matches at 7 bases. The germline V gene encodes CDR1 SQVTM and CDR2 ANQGSEA. With V trimmed by 8 bases and J by 5 bases, 8 bases remained unmatched. CDR3 length: 12 amino acids. This CDR3 is CSLSRGVETQYF. The CDR3 coding sequence is TGCAGCTTATCCCGGGGGGTGGAGACCCAGTACTTC. Complete variable domain (other parts from reference TRBV29-1 and TRBJ2-5): SAVISQKPSRDICQRGTSLTIQCQVDSQVTMMFWYRQQPGQSLTLIATANQGSEATYESGFVIDKFPISRPNLTFSTLTVSNMSPEDSSIYLCSLSRGVETQYFGPGTRLLVL.

V is TRBV6-5 and J is TRBJ1-1; TRBD1 matches at 12 bases. The V gene's germline CDR1 is MNHEY and CDR2 SVGAGI. This CDR3 is 15 amino acids long. The trim removed 6 bases at V and 3 bases at J, leaving 5 bases unmatched. CDR3 in DNA: TGTGCCAGCAGGGGACAGGGGGCTAGGGACACTGAAGCTTTCTTT. Translation: CASRGQGARDTEAFF.